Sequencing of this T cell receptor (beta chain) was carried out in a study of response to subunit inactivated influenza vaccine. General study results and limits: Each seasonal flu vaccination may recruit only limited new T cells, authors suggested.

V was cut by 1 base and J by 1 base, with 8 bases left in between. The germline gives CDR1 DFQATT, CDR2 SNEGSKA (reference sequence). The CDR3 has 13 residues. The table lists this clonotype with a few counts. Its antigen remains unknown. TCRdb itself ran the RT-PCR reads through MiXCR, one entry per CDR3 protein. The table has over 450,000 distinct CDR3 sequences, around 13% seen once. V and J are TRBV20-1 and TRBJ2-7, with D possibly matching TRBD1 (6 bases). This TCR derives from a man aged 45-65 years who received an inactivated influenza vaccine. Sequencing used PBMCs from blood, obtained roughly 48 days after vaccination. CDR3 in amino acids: CSARVDRSYEQYF. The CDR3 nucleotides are TGCAGTGCTAGAGTGGACAGATCCTACGAGCAGTACTTC.